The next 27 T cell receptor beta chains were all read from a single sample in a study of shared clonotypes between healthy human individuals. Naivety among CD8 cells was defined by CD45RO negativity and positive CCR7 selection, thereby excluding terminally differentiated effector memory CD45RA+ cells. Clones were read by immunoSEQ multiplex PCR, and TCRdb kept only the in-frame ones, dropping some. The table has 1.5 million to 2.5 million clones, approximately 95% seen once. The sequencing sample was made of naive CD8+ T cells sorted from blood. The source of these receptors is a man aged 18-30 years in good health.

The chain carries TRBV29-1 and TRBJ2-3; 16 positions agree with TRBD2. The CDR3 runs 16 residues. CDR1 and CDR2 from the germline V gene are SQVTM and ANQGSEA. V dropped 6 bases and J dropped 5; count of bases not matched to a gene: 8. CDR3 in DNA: TGCAGCGTGGAGGGACTAGCGGGGGGGCCTGGAGATACGCAGTATTTT. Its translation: CSVEGLAGGPGDTQYF.

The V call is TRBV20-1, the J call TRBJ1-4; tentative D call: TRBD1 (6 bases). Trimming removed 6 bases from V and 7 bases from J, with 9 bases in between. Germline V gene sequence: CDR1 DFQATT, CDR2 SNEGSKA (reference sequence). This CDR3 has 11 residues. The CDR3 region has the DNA TGCAGTGCCCCACAGGGTGAAAAACTGTTTTTT. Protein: CSAPQGEKLFF.

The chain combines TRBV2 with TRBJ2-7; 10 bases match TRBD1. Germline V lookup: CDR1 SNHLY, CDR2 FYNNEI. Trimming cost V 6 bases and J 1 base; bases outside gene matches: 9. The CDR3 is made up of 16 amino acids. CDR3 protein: CASRGTGTGVSYEQYF. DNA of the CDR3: TGTGCCAGCAGGGGGACCGGGACAGGGGTTTCCTACGAGCAGTACTTC.

In DNA form, the CDR3 reads TGTGCCTGGAGTCCCGGGACAGGCCGCAATGAGCAGTTCTTC. Its translation: CAWSPGTGRNEQFF. The chain uses TRBV30 and TRBJ2-1; 8 positions agree with TRBD1. V lost 2 bases, J lost 6 bases, and 6 bases stayed unmatched. The CDR3 runs to 14 residues. CDR1 and CDR2 from the germline V gene are GTSNPN and SVGIG (reference sequence). The full variable domain, rest sourced from reference TRBV30 and TRBJ2-1, is SQTIHQWPATLVQPVGSPLSLECTVEGTSNPNLYWYRQAAGRGLQLLFYSVGIGQISSEVPQNLSASRPQDRQFILSSKKLLLSDSGFYLCAWSPGTGRNEQFFGPGTRLTVL.

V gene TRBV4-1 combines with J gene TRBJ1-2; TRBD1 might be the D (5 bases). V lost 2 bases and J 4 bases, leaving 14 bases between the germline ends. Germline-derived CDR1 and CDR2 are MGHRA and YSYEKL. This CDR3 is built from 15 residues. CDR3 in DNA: TGCGCCAGCAGCCAATCCCCTACGGGGGGCTATGGCTACACCTTC. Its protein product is CASSQSPTGGYGYTF.

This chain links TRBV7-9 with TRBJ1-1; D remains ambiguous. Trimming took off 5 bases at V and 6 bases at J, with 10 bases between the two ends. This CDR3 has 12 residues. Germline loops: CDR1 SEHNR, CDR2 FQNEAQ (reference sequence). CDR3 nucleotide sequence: TGTGCCAGCAGCCCGTTCGGCTCTGAAGCTTTCTTT. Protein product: CASSPFGSEAFF.

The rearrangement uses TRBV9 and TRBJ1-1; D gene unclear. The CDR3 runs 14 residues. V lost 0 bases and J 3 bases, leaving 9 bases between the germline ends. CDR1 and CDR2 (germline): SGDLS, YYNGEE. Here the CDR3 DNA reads TGTGCCAGCAGCGTAGATGGCGCCCACACTGAAGCTTTCTTT. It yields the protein CASSVDGAHTEAFF.

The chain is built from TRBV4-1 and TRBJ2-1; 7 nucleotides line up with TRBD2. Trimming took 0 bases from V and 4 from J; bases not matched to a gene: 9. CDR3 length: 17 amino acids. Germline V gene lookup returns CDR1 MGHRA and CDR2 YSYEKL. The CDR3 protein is CASSQEDLLAVYNEQFF. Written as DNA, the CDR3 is TGCGCCAGCAGCCAAGAGGATCTCCTAGCGGTTTACAATGAGCAGTTCTTC.

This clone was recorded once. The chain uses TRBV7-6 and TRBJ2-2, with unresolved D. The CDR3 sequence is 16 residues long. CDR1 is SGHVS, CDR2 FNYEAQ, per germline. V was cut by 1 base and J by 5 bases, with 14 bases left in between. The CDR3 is CASSLERNTFTGELFF. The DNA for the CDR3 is TGTGCCAGCAGCTTAGAAAGGAATACGTTTACCGGGGAGCTGTTTTTT.

The CDR3 protein is CASSLGDRGPYEQYF. The CDR3 bases are TGTGCCAGCAGCCTAGGGGACAGGGGCCCCTACGAGCAGTACTTC. The chain recombines TRBV7-6 with TRBJ2-7; TRBD1 matches at 10 bases. This CDR3 spans 15 amino acids. From germline, CDR1 is SGHVS and CDR2 FNYEAQ. V was pared by 5 bases and J by 2 bases, with 6 bases of the junction left unmatched.

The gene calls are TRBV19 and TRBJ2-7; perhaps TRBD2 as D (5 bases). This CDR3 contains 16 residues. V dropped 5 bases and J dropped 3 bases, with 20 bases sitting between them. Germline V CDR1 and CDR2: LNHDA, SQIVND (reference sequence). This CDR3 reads CASSDYSGRRVYEQYF. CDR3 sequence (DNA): TGTGCCAGTAGTGACTACTCCGGACGACGGGTCTACGAGCAGTACTTC.

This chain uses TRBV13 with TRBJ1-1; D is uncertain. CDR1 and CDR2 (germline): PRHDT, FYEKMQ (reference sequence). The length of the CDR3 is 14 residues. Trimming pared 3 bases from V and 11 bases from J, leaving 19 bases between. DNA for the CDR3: TGTGCCAGCAGCTTCCCAGACGAGGGTAAATGGGCTTTCTTT. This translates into CASSFPDEGKWAFF. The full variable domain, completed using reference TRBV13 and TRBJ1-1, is AAGVIQSPRHLIKEKRETATLKCYPIPRHDTVYWYQQGPGQDPQFLISFYEKMQSDKGSIPDRFSAQQFSDYHSELNMSSLELGDSALYFCASSFPDEGKWAFFGQGTRLTVV.

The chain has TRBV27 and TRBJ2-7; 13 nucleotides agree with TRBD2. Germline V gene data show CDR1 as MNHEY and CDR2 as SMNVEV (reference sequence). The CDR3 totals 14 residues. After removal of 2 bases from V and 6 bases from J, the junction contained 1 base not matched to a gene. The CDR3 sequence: CASSLRTSGGEQYF. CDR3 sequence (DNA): TGTGCCAGCAGTTTAAGGACTAGCGGGGGCGAGCAGTACTTC.

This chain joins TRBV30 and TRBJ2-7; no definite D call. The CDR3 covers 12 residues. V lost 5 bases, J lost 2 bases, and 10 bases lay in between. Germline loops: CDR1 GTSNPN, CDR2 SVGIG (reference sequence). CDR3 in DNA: TGTGCCTGGGAGACGGTGACCTACGAGCAGTACTTC. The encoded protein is CAWETVTYEQYF.

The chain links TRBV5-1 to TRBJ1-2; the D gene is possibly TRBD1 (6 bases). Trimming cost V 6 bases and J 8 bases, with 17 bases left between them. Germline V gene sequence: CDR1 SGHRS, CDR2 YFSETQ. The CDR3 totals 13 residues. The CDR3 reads CASNNHRADGYTF. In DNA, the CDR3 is TGCGCCAGCAACAATCACAGGGCGGACGGCTACACCTTC.

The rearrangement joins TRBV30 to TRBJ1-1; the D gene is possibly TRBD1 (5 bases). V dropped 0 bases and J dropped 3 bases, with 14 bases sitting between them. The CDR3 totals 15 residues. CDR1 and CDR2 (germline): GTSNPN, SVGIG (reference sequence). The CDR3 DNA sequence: TGTGCCTGGAGTGTACTCGCAGGGTGGGACACTGAAGCTTTCTTT. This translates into CAWSVLAGWDTEAFF.

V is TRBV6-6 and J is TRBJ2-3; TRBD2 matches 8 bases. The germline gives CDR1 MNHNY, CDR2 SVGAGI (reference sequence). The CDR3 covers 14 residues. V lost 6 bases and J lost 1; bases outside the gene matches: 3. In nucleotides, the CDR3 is TGTGCCAGCAGCCGAGCGGGAGGCACAGATACGCAGTATTTT. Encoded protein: CASSRAGGTDTQYF.

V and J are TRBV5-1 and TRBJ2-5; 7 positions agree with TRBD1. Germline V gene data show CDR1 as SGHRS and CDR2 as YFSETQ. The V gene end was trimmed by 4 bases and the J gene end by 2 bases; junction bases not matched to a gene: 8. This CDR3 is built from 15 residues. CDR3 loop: CASSLGPGQQETQYF. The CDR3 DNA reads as TGCGCCAGCAGCCTAGGACCGGGACAGCAAGAGACCCAGTACTTC.

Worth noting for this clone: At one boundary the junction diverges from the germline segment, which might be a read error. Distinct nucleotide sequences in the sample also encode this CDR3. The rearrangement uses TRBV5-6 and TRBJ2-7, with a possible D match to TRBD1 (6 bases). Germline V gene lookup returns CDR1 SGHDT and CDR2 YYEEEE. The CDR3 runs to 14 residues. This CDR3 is CASSQQDSIYEQYF. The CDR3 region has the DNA TGTGCCAGCAGCCAACAGGACAGTATCTACGAACAGTACTTC.

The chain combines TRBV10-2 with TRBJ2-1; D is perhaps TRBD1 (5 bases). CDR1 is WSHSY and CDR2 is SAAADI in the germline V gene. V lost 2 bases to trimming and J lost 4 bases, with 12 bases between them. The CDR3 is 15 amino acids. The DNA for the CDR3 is TGCGCCAGCAGTGAGACAGGCGCGGAATACAATGAGCAGTTCTTC. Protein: CASSETGAEYNEQFF.

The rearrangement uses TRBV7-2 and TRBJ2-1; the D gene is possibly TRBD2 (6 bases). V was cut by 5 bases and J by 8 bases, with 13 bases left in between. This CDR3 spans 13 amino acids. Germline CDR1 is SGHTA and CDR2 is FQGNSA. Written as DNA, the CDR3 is TGTGCCAGCAGCATCGGGACTCTCGATGAGCAGTTCTTC. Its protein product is CASSIGTLDEQFF.

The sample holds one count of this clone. The CDR3 reads CASSYGGGLTEAFF. The CDR3 DNA is TGTGCCAGCAGCTACGGGGGGGGGCTCACTGAAGCTTTCTTT. The chain links TRBV6-5 to TRBJ1-1, with D possibly matching TRBD1 (6 bases). Trimming took 6 bases from V and 4 from J, leaving 15 bases between them. Germline loops: CDR1 MNHEY, CDR2 SVGAGI. The CDR3 is 14 amino acids.

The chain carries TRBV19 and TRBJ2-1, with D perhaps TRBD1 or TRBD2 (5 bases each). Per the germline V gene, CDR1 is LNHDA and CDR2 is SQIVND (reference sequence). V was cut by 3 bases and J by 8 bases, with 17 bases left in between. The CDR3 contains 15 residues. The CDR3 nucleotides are TGTGCCAGTAGTATCGGGACCGGACGCTTCGATGAGCAGTTCTTC. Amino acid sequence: CASSIGTGRFDEQFF.

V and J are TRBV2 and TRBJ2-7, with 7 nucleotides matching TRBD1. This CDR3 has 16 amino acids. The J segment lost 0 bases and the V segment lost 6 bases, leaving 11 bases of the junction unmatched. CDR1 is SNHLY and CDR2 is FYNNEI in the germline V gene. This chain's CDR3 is CASSGTVVPFSYEQYF. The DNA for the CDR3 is TGTGCCAGCAGCGGGACAGTGGTTCCATTCTCCTACGAGCAGTACTTC.

CDR3 in amino acids: CASSEVGLVENIQYF. The CDR3 DNA reads TGTGCCAGCAGTGAAGTGGGACTAGTGGAGAACATTCAGTACTTC. The chain uses TRBV6-1 and TRBJ2-4; 8 bases match TRBD2. The CDR3 consists of 15 residues. With V trimmed by 1 base and J by 7 bases, 6 bases remained unmatched. From germline, CDR1 is MNHNS and CDR2 SASEGT.

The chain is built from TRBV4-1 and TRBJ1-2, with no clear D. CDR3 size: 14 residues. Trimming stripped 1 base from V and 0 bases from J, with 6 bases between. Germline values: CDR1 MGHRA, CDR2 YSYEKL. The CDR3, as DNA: TGCGCCAGCAGCCAAGTTAAGACTAACTATGGCTACACCTTC. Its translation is CASSQVKTNYGYTF.

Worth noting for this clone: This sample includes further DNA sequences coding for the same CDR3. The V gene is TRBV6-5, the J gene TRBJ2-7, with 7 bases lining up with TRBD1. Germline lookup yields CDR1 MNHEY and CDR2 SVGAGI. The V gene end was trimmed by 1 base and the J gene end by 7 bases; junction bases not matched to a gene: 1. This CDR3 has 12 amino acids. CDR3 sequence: CASSYLTGEQYF. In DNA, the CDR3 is TGTGCCAGCAGTTACTTGACAGGGGAGCAGTACTTC.